This T cell receptor beta chain was sequenced for a study of blood T cell repertoires in COVID-19 (dated by TCRdb to about 2020). Study-wide context: The collaborator samples originated in the United States, Italy and Spain and spanned the acute and convalescent phases of COVID-19. The samples were drawn from two sources: the first 160 participants of the ongoing ImmuneRACE study, and fewer than 1,500 subjects contributed by 6 global collaborators. The repertoires were released in a freely available public database intended as a resource for research on the immune response to SARS-CoV-2. HLA class I and class II types, where available, came from metadata supplied by the sample provider rather than from assay-based typing. The dataset comprised deeply sampled blood TCRbeta repertoires from subjects exposed to, actively infected with, or recovered from COVID-19. The material from the prospective study consisted of cDNA or gDNA derived from T cells, B-cell-depleted T cells, or PBMCs. Sample metadata almost always included a de-identified subject ID, COVID-19 status, age in years and sex. Overall study outcomes, separate from this receptor: How much clinical and demographic metadata was included differed by source and by participant, and the metadata was provided uncurated.

The collaborating institutions used their own protocols to collect whole blood in K2EDTA tubes. For TCRbeta analysis, collaborators shipped samples as frozen whole blood, isolated PBMCs, or DNA extracted from either of those sample types. On this clone itself: The antigen it recognizes is unknown. No clone much larger than this one lies a single base away; base qualities are absent.

TCRbeta CDR3 regions were amplified from genomic DNA using the immunoSEQ Assay, a bias-controlled multiplex PCR. The original methods were these. Within the assay, amplification of reference gene primers was used to estimate how many nucleated cells each sample contained. Sequence reads were collapsed and filtered to measure the absolute abundance of every unique TCRbeta CDR3 rearrangement. Productive Simpson clonality was computed per sample as the square root of Simpson's diversity index over productive rearrangements. TCRdb obtained this table from immuneACCESS and retained in-frame rearrangements with V and J assigned. These tables miss some clones; where compared with another copy, unresolved V genes account for less than half of the shortfall, and the remainder is unexplained. The DNA was the basis for D and trimming; V, J and clone size are from that table. The sample table shows approximately 260,000 clones, and around four fifths are seen once. About 4% of the sample rests with the top ten.

CDR1 and CDR2 are read off the germline V gene as SNHLY and FYNNEI. V loses 8 bases, J loses 1 base, and the germline ends lie 12 bases apart. The CDR3 covers 14 residues, taking in both the cysteine and the phenylalanine. Here the CDR3 DNA is all that survives: 42 bases in frame from base 1. The clonotype comes from a woman aged 40 to 50 with active or convalescent COVID-19. Sequenced input: peripheral blood. The rearrangement combines TRBV2 with TRBJ1-5; the D region possibly corresponds to TRBD1 (5 bases align). The DNA reads as follows: TGTGCCAGCGCGGGGGGACGGAGCAATCAGCCCCAGCATTTT. It translates as CASAGGRSNQPQHF.